A single sample is the source of the 4 T cell receptor beta chains below, sequenced in a study of human T cells and chemical hapten exposure. TCRdb called the RACE reads again in MiXCR, with one record for every CDR3 protein. The repertoire consists of approximately 90,000 distinct CDR3 sequences, with around 25% occurring once and the leading ten covering about a tenth. Specified time point: patch test 3, about 24 weeks after DPC sensitization. Noted treatment: therapeutic diphenylcyclopropenone sensitization with weekly scalp DPC. The sequenced sample was whole blood, obtained in connection with sensitization to the hapten diphenylcyclopropenone (DPC). These receptors originate from a man aged 40-50 years with alopecia areata. Some clones in this sample may be carry-over from other donors' samples.

This clonotype was recorded a few times. J is TRBJ2-5 and V is TRBV6-2 or TRBV6-3, with D uncertain. The CDR3 consists of 16 residues. In germline, CDR1 is MNHEY, CDR2 SVGEGT. V lost 11 bases, J lost 0 bases, and 22 bases lay in between. CDR3 region: CAVQPRNPANQETQYF. The CDR3 coding sequence is TGTGCCGTGCAACCCCGAAATCCGGCTAACCAAGAGACCCAGTACTTC.

In this sample, this clonotype turned up a few times. Here the CDR3 DNA reads TGTGCCAGCAGTGATAAAAGGGATACGCAGTATTTT. Translating gives CASSDKRDTQYF. The rearrangement uses TRBV12-3 or TRBV12-4 and TRBJ2-3; D not certain. The CDR3 contains 12 residues. Trimming took 5 bases from V and 6 from J, leaving 9 bases between them.

A single count supports this clonotype. DNA of the CDR3: TGTGCCAGCAGTCCAGAGGCGGGAGTGCCCTACGAGCAGTACTTC. Protein sequence: CASSPEAGVPYEQYF. The gene calls are TRBV6-5 and TRBJ2-7, with 7 nucleotides matching TRBD2. The CDR3 consists of 15 residues. Germline V gives CDR1 MNHEY, CDR2 SVGAGI. The V and J ends lost 5 bases and 2 bases, in that order; junction bases with no gene match: 9.

The chain joins TRBV5-1 to TRBJ1-4, with 7 bases lining up with TRBD1. The CDR3 runs to 15 residues. Trimming removed 4 bases from V and 8 bases from J; junction bases left unmatched: 11. The germline V gene has CDR1 SGHRS and CDR2 YFSETQ. CDR3 loop: CASSQGQVQDEKLFF. As DNA, the CDR3 is TGCGCCAGCAGCCAAGGACAGGTTCAAGACGAAAAACTGTTTTTT.